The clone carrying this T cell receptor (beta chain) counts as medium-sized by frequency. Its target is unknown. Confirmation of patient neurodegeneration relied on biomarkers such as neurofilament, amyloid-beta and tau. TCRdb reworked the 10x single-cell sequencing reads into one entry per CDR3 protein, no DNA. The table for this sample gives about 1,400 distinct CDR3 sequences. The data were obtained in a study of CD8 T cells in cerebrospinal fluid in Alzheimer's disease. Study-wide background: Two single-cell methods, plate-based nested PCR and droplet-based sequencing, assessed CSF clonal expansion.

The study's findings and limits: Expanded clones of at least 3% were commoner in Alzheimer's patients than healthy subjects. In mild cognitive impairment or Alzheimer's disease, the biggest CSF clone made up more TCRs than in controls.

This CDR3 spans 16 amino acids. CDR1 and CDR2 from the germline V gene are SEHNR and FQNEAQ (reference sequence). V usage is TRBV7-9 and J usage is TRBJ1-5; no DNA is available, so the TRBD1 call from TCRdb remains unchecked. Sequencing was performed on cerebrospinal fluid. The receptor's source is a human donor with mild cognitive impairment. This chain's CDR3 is CASSLGTGTVDQPQHF.